The 13 T cell receptor beta chains presented below share a single source sample, sequenced in a study of control samples from healthy donors and cancer patients. Here immunoSEQ multiplex PCR was the method, and the copy in TCRdb shows in-frame clones only, minus some. The sample has fewer than 85,000 clones, roughly 92% seen once. Sequencing input: blood. The receptors were sampled from a woman aged 60-70 years in good health.

The chain employs TRBV28 and TRBJ1-2; the D is unclear. The CDR3 runs 11 residues. V was cut by 5 bases and J by 8 bases, with 9 bases left in between. Per germline, CDR1 MDHEN and CDR2 SYDVKM. CDR3 coding DNA: TGTGCCAGCAGTGAAACTGGGGGCTACACCTTC. The encoded protein is CASSETGGYTF.

V gene TRBV6-6 combines with J gene TRBJ2-5, with unresolved D. Germline CDR1 is MNHNY and CDR2 is SVGAGI (reference sequence). Trimming pared 1 base from V and 5 bases from J, leaving 11 bases between. This CDR3 has 14 amino acids. CDR3 in DNA: TGTGCCAGCAGTTACTTGGGGTATGACGAGACCCAGTACTTC. Amino acid sequence: CASSYLGYDETQYF.

The chain carries TRBV12-3 or TRBV12-4 and TRBJ2-2, with D uncertain. V shed 5 bases and J shed 5 bases, with 6 bases lying between them. The CDR3 has 12 amino acids. The CDR3 loop reads CASSRGTGELFF. DNA of the CDR3: TGTGCCAGCAGTCGAGGTACCGGGGAGCTGTTTTTT.

This rearrangement joins TRBV30 to TRBJ2-7, with no clear D. There are 11 residues in the CDR3. Germline V gene data show CDR1 as GTSNPN and CDR2 as SVGIG (reference sequence). Trimming took off 3 bases at V and 2 bases at J, with 5 bases between the two ends. The CDR3 is CAWRSAYEQYF. CDR3 DNA sequence: TGTGCCTGGAGGTCTGCCTACGAGCAGTACTTC.

In its sample, this clone ranks as medium-sized. This chain connects TRBV9 to TRBJ2-3; no firm D call. CDR3 length: 15 residues. Germline V gives CDR1 SGDLS, CDR2 YYNGEE. V was clipped by 0 bases and J by 5 bases, with 13 bases between them. Here the CDR3 reads CASSVGVAPGDTQYF. CDR3 nucleotide sequence: TGTGCCAGCAGCGTAGGAGTGGCGCCGGGAGATACGCAGTATTTT.

The chain employs TRBV5-1 and TRBJ2-1, with D possibly TRBD2 on 5 matching bases. The CDR3 spans 18 residues. V was pared by 0 bases and J by 0 bases, with 16 bases between. The germline CDR1 and CDR2 sequences are SGHRS and YFSETQ. The CDR3 DNA follows: TGCGCCAGCAGCTTGGGAGTCGAGGGCGTGAGCTCCTACAATGAGCAGTTCTTC. Translation: CASSLGVEGVSSYNEQFF.

The CDR3 loop is CASSLSSGRFPRNEQYF. The CDR3 DNA reads as TGTGCCAGCAGCCTTTCTAGCGGGAGGTTCCCACGCAACGAGCAGTACTTC. This sequence joins TRBV11-2 and TRBJ2-7; 11 bases match TRBD2. CDR1 is SGHAT and CDR2 is FQNNGV in the germline V gene. This CDR3 has 17 residues. Unmatched junction bases numbered 14, after V lost 5 bases and J lost 5 bases.

The chain recombines TRBV14 with TRBJ2-3; 8 nucleotides agree with TRBD1. CDR3 length equals 14 residues. With 4 bases clipped from V and 2 bases from J, the junction kept 2 bases outside the gene matches. CDR1 is SGHDN and CDR2 is FVKESK in the germline V gene. The CDR3 nucleotides read TGTGCCAGCAGCCCAGGGGGCTCCACAGATACGCAGTATTTT. Encoded protein: CASSPGGSTDTQYF.

The rearrangement joins TRBV28 to TRBJ2-2; D is possibly TRBD2 (5 bases). CDR1 is MDHEN and CDR2 is SYDVKM in the germline V gene. Trimming stripped 8 bases from V and 3 bases from J, with 10 bases between. This CDR3 is 13 amino acids long. The CDR3 region is CASALRDTGELFF. The DNA of the CDR3 is TGTGCCAGCGCGTTGCGGGACACCGGGGAGCTGTTTTTT.

V gene TRBV15 combines with J gene TRBJ1-1, with D uncertain. CDR3 length equals 13 residues. The V end lost 0 bases, the J end lost 5 bases, and 7 bases lay between the germline ends. CDR1 and CDR2 from the germline V gene are LNHNV and YYDKDF (reference sequence). The CDR3 loop reads CATSREKETEAFF. CDR3 DNA sequence: TGTGCCACCAGCAGAGAGAAGGAAACTGAAGCTTTCTTT.

CDR3 bases: TGCGCCAGCAGCCCGGGACAGGGTTCCGAGCAGTACTTC. The encoded protein is CASSPGQGSEQYF. This chain links TRBV5-1 with TRBJ2-7; 9 nucleotides align to TRBD1. V shed 4 bases, J shed 6 bases, and the junction held 5 bases outside the gene matches. Germline V CDR1 and CDR2: SGHRS, YFSETQ. The CDR3 consists of 13 residues.

The chain is built from TRBV9 and TRBJ2-1, with 9 bases fitting TRBD2. Germline loops: CDR1 SGDLS, CDR2 YYNGEE. Germline trimming cut 0 bases from V and 4 bases from J; bases unmatched to any gene: 8. The CDR3 is 17 residues long. The CDR3 DNA reads as TGTGCCAGCAGCGTAGCCGGGACTAGCCCCCTTTACAATGAGCAGTTCTTC. This encodes CASSVAGTSPLYNEQFF.

The V gene is TRBV7-2, the J gene TRBJ2-1; a possible D gene is TRBD2 (6 bases). The V and J ends lost 3 bases and 4 bases respectively, with 13 bases between them. The CDR3 is 15 residues long. Germline lookup yields CDR1 SGHTA and CDR2 FQGNSA. CDR3 in amino acids: CASSLGTGRYNEQFF. The CDR3 nucleotides read TGTGCCAGCAGCTTGGGAACCGGGAGATACAATGAGCAGTTCTTC.